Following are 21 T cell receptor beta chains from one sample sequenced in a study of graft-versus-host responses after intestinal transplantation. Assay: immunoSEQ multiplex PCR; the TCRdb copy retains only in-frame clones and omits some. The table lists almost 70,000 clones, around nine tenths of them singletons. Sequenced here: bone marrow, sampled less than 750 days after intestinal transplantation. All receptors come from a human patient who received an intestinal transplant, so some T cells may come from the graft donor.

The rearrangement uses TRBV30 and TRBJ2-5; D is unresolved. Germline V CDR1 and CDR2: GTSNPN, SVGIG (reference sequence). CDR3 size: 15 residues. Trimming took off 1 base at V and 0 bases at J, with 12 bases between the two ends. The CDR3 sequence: CAWSENTQYQETQYF. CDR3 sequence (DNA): TGTGCCTGGAGTGAGAATACCCAGTACCAAGAGACCCAGTACTTC. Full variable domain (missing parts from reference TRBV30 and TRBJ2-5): SQTIHQWPATLVQPVGSPLSLECTVEGTSNPNLYWYRQAAGRGLQLLFYSVGIGQISSEVPQNLSASRPQDRQFILSSKKLLLSDSGFYLCAWSENTQYQETQYFGPGTRLLVL.

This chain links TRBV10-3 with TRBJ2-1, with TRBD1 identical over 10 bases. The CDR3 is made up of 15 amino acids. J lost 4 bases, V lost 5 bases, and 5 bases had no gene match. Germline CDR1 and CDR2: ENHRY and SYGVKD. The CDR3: CAISIGQGVYNEQFF. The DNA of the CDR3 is TGTGCCATCAGTATCGGACAGGGGGTATACAATGAGCAGTTCTTC.

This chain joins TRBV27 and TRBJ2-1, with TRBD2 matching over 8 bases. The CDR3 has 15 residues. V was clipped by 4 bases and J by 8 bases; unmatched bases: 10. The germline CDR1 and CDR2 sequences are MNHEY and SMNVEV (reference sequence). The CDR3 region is CASSSVSGITDEQFF. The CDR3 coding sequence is TGTGCCAGCAGTTCGGTTAGCGGGATTACGGATGAGCAGTTCTTC.

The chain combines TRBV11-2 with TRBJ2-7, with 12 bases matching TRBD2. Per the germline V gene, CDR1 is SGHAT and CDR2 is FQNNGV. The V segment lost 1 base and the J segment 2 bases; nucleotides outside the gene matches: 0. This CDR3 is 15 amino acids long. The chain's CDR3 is CASSLASGRAYEQYF. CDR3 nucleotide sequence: TGTGCCAGCAGCTTAGCTAGCGGGAGGGCCTACGAGCAGTACTTC.

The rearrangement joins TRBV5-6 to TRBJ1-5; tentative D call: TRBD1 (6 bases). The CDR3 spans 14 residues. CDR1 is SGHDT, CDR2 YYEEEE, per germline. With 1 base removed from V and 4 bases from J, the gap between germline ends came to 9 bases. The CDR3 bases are TGTGCCAGCAGCTTGACAGGGAGTAATCAGCCCCAGCATTTT. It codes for CASSLTGSNQPQHF.

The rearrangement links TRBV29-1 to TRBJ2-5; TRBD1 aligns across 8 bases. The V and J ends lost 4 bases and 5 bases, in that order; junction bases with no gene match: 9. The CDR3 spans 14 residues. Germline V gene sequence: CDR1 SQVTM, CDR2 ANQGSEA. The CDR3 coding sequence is TGCAGCGTTGGGGACAGGAGGGTGTCGGAGACCCAGTACTTC. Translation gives CSVGDRRVSETQYF.

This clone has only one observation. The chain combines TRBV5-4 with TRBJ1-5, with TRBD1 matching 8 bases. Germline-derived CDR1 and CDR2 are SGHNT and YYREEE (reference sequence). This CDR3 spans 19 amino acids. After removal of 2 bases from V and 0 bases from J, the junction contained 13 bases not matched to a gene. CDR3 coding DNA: TGTGCCAGCAGCTTCGGTTCGGACAGGGAGGTATATAGCAATCAGCCCCAGCATTTT. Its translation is CASSFGSDREVYSNQPQHF.

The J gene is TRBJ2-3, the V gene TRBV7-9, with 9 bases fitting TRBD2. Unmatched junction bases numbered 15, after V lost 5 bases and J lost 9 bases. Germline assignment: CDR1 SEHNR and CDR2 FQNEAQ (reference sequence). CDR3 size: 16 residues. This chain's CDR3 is CASSPRVQREEMTQYF. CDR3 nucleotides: TGTGCCAGCAGCCCGCGGGTTCAGCGGGAGGAGATGACGCAGTATTTT.

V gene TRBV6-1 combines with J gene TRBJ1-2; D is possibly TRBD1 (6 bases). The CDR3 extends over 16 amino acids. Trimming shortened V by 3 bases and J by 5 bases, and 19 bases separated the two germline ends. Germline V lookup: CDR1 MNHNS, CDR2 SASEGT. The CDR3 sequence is CASSEGAVLQRYGYTF. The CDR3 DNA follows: TGTGCCAGCAGTGAGGGGGCAGTTTTACAACGGTATGGCTACACCTTC.

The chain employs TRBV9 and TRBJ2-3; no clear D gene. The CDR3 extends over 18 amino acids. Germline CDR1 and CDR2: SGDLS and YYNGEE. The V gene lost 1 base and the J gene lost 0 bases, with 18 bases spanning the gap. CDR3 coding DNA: TGTGCCAGCAGCGTATCTGCTGTCACCCGCTCTAGCACAGATACGCAGTATTTT. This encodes CASSVSAVTRSSTDTQYF. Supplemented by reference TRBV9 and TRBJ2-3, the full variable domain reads DSGVTQTPKHLITATGQRVTLRCSPRSGDLSVYWYQQSLDQGLQFLIQYYNGEERAKGNILERFSAQQFPDLHSELNLSSLELGDSALYFCASSVSAVTRSSTDTQYFGPGTRLTVL.

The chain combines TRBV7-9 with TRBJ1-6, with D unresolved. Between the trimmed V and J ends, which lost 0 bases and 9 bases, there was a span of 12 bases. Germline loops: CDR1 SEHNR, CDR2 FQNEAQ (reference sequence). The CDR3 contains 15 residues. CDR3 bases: TGTGCCAGCAGCTTAGCGGCGGCAGGCTTTTCACCCCTCCACTTT. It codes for CASSLAAAGFSPLHF.

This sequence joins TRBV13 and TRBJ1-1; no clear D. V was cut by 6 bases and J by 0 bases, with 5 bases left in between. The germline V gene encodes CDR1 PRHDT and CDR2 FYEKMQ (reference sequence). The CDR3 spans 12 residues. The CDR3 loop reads CASRAVNTEAFF. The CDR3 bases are TGTGCCAGCAGAGCAGTGAACACTGAAGCTTTCTTT.

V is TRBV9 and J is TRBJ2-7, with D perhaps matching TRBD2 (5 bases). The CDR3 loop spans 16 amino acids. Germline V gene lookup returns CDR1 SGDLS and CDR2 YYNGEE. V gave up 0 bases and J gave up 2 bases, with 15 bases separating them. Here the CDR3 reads CASSVVLERLTYEQYF. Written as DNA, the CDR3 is TGTGCCAGCAGCGTAGTATTGGAGCGGCTTACCTACGAGCAGTACTTC.

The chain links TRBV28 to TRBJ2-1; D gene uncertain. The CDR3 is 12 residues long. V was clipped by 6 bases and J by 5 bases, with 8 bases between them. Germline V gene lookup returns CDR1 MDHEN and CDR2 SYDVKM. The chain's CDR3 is CASRVGHNEQFF. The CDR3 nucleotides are TGTGCCAGCAGGGTCGGGCACAATGAGCAGTTCTTC.

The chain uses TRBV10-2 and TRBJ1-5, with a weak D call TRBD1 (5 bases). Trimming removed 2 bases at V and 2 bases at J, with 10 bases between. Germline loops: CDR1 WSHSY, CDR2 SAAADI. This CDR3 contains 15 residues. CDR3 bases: TGCGCCAGCAGTGAGAGGCAGGGTGGCAATCAGCCCCAGCATTTT. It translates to CASSERQGGNQPQHF.

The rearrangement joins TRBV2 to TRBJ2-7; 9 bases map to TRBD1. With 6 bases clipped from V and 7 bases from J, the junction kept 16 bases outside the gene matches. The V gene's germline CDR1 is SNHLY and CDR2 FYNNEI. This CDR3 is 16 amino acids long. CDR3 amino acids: CASRAKSGTGRWEQYF. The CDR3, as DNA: TGTGCCAGCAGGGCCAAATCCGGGACAGGGAGGTGGGAGCAGTACTTC.

CDR3 in DNA: TGCGCCAGCAGTCAGAGCTCCTACGAGCAGTACTTC. Translation gives CASSQSSYEQYF. The V call is TRBV23-1, the J call TRBJ2-7; no reliable D call. TRBV23-1 is identified as an open reading frame with a role that is uncertain. Trimming removed 3 bases from V and 0 bases from J, with 3 bases in between. The CDR3 contains 12 residues.

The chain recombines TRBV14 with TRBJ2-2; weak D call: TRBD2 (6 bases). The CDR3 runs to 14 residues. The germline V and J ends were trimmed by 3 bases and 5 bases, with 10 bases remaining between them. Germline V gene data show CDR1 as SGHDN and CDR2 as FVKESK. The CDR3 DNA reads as TGTGCCAGCAGCCAGCGGGATGTAACCGGGGAGCTGTTTTTT. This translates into CASSQRDVTGELFF.

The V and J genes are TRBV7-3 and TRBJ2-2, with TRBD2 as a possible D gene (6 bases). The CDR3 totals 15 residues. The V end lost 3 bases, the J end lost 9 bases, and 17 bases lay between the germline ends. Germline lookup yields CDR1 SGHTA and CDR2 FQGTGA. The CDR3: CASSLGGPSKRELFF. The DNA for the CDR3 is TGTGCCAGCAGCTTGGGGGGACCATCGAAGAGGGAGCTGTTTTTT.

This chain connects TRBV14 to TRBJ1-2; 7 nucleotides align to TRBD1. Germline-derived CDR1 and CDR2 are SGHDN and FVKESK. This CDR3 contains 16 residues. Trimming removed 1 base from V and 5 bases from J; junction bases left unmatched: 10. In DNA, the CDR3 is TGTGCCAGCAGCCAAGTTGGGACAGTGCCCACTTATGGCTACACCTTC. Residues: CASSQVGTVPTYGYTF.

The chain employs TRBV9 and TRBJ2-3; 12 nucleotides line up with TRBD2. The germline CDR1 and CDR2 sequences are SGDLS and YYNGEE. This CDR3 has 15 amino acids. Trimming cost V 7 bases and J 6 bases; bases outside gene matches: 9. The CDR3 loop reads CASSRTSGEGDTQYF. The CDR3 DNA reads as TGTGCCAGCTCTCGGACTAGCGGGGAGGGGGATACGCAGTATTTT.